This entry concerns a single T cell receptor beta chain. Data came from immunoSEQ multiplex PCR; TCRdb stores just in-frame clones and leaves some out. The table includes some 140,000 clones, 85% to 95% detected once. This record comes from a study of T cell responses to AZD1222 COVID-19 vaccine. Per the germline V gene, CDR1 is GTSNPN and CDR2 is SVGIG (reference sequence). V was cut by 3 bases and J by 4 bases, with 7 bases left in between. CDR3 size: 12 residues. The TCR originated in an adult who received the AZD1222 COVID-19 vaccine. The J gene is TRBJ1-5, the V gene TRBV30, with D unresolved. This specimen was peripheral blood, taken 28 days after the second AZD1222 dose. CDR3 residues: CAWSDGNQPQHF. The CDR3 nucleotides are TGTGCCTGGAGCGACGGGAATCAGCCCCAGCATTTT.